The 21 T cell receptor beta chains below come from one sample, sequenced in a study of cytomegalovirus exposure and HLA in healthy donors. Use of 60 Vbeta and 13 Jbeta primers characterized the PCR. Repertoires were generated with immunoSEQ multiplex PCR, while TCRdb's copy carries only in-frame clones and drops some. The table has under 250,000 clones, approximately 82% seen once. Sequencing was done on a sample of PBMCs. The receptors stem from a male donor in good health and CMV-seronegative.

The J gene is TRBJ1-3, the V gene TRBV28; 8 bases fit TRBD1. V lost 9 bases, J lost 0 bases, and 13 bases stayed unmatched. CDR3 length: 17 residues. Germline V gene sequence: CDR1 MDHEN, CDR2 SYDVKM. This chain's CDR3 is CARKDRASTTSGNTIYF. Here the CDR3 DNA reads TGTGCCAGGAAGGACAGGGCATCAACGACCTCTGGAAACACCATATATTTT.

For the CDR3, the DNA is TGTGCCAGCACCGTAGGCGGCTCTGGGGCCAACGTCCTGACTTTC. This encodes CASTVGGSGANVLTF. The chain is built from TRBV28 and TRBJ2-6; no clear D gene. Germline V CDR1 and CDR2: MDHEN, SYDVKM. V lost 7 bases and J 0 bases, leaving 10 bases between the germline ends. There are 15 residues in the CDR3.

This chain links TRBV27 with TRBJ1-1; no clear D gene. Deletions cut 0 bases from V and 3 bases from J, with 14 bases between. CDR1 is MNHEY, CDR2 SMNVEV, per germline (reference sequence). The CDR3 spans 16 residues. The CDR3 loop is CASSLSVRMRDTEAFF. The DNA for the CDR3 is TGTGCCAGCAGTTTATCGGTCCGAATGCGGGACACTGAAGCTTTCTTT.

The V gene is TRBV5-5, the J gene TRBJ2-2, with TRBD1 matching over 9 bases. The CDR3 covers 17 residues. The V gene end was trimmed by 2 bases and the J gene end by 1 base; junction bases not matched to a gene: 6. Germline loops: CDR1 SGHKS, CDR2 YYEKEE (reference sequence). DNA of the CDR3: TGTGCCAGCAGCTTAAGAGGGGACAGGGAGAACACCGGGGAGCTGTTTTTT. Translated: CASSLRGDRENTGELFF.

This clone was seen once. J is TRBJ2-1 and V is TRBV7-9, with a tentative D call TRBD1 (9 bases). The CDR3 is 19 residues long. V was pared by 8 bases and J by 2 bases, with 28 bases between. The germline V gene encodes CDR1 SEHNR and CDR2 FQNEAQ (reference sequence). The CDR3 nucleotides are TGTGCCAGCCCCGGGGGGGACAGGGAAGCGGGGGCAACCTACAATGAGCAGTTCTTC. Its protein is CASPGGDREAGATYNEQFF.

CDR3 bases: TGTGCCAGCAGCTTAGTTCACCCGGGACTAGCGGGTCTGGAAGATACGCAGTATTTT. Its protein is CASSLVHPGLAGLEDTQYF. V is TRBV7-6 and J is TRBJ2-3; 12 bases agree with TRBD2. The CDR3 runs 19 residues. Germline-derived CDR1 and CDR2 are SGHVS and FNYEAQ. The J segment lost 5 bases and the V segment lost 1 base, leaving 13 bases of the junction unmatched.

CDR3 sequence reads: CASSRYSGSSYEQYF. The CDR3 nucleotides are TGTGCCAGCAGTCGATATAGCGGGAGCTCCTACGAGCAGTACTTC. The V and J genes are TRBV6-1 and TRBJ2-7; 9 bases are shared with TRBD2. The CDR3 sequence is 15 residues long. With 5 bases clipped from V and 0 bases from J, the junction kept 5 bases outside the gene matches. Germline V gene lookup returns CDR1 MNHNS and CDR2 SASEGT.

V and J are TRBV5-4 and TRBJ2-2; 7 bases agree with TRBD1. The CDR3 consists of 15 residues. CDR1 SGHNT and CDR2 YYREEE come from the germline V gene (reference sequence). With 7 bases clipped from V and 1 base from J, the junction kept 7 bases outside the gene matches. DNA for the CDR3: TGTGCCAGCGGGCCACAGGGGAGGAACACCGGGGAGCTGTTTTTT. Translated, it gives CASGPQGRNTGELFF.

This chain links TRBV5-1 with TRBJ1-4; D gene ambiguous. CDR1 is SGHRS and CDR2 is YFSETQ in the germline V gene. Trimming took 4 bases from V and 0 from J, leaving 7 bases between them. CDR3 length: 14 amino acids. The CDR3 sequence is CASSESTTNEKLFF. CDR3 nucleotide sequence: TGCGCCAGCAGCGAGAGTACAACTAATGAAAAACTGTTTTTT.

This sequence joins TRBV19 and TRBJ2-2; tentative D call: TRBD2 (6 bases). There are 15 residues in the CDR3. V was cut by 6 bases and J by 6 bases, with 17 bases left in between. The germline V gene encodes CDR1 LNHDA and CDR2 SQIVND (reference sequence). The CDR3 bases are TGTGCCAGTAGGCGGGACTCCATGGTCCCCGGGGAGCTGTTTTTT. Encoded protein: CASRRDSMVPGELFF.

The rearrangement joins TRBV5-1 to TRBJ1-3; D possibly corresponds to TRBD1 (6 bases). Germline V gene data show CDR1 as SGHRS and CDR2 as YFSETQ. This CDR3 comprises 16 residues. V was clipped by 2 bases and J by 10 bases, with 22 bases between them. The CDR3 sequence: CASSLRWPAGEGTIYF. The CDR3 DNA follows: TGCGCCAGCAGCTTAAGATGGCCAGCAGGGGAGGGTACCATATATTTT. Complete variable domain (other parts from reference TRBV5-1 and TRBJ1-3): KAGVTQTPRYLIKTRGQQVTLSCSPISGHRSVSWYQQTPGQGLQFLFEYFSETQRNKGNFPGRFSGRQFSNSRSEMNVSTLELGDSALYLCASSLRWPAGEGTIYFGEGSWLTVV.

The chain couples TRBV7-3 to TRBJ2-1; a possible D gene is TRBD2 (5 bases). The CDR3 length is 16 residues. The V and J ends lost 1 base and 8 bases respectively, with 18 bases between them. The germline CDR1 and CDR2 sequences are SGHTA and FQGTGA. CDR3 loop: CASSLSNTRVNHEQFF. CDR3 DNA sequence: TGTGCCAGCAGCTTAAGTAATACTAGAGTGAACCATGAGCAGTTCTTC.

The chain is built from TRBV5-1 and TRBJ2-5; the D gene is possibly TRBD2 (5 bases). The V gene lost 0 bases and the J gene lost 2 bases, with 20 bases spanning the gap. CDR1 and CDR2 from the germline V gene are SGHRS and YFSETQ. There are 18 residues in the CDR3. The CDR3 DNA follows: TGCGCCAGCAGCTTGGTCGGGGAGAGACTTACCCATCAAGAGACCCAGTACTTC. Translating gives CASSLVGERLTHQETQYF.

The chain has TRBV7-9 and TRBJ2-7, with 10 nucleotides matching TRBD2. This CDR3 is built from 15 residues. The trim removed 5 bases at V and 0 bases at J, leaving 4 bases unmatched. Germline-derived CDR1 and CDR2 are SEHNR and FQNEAQ (reference sequence). This CDR3 is CASSRGLAFSYEQYF. The CDR3 DNA is TGTGCCAGCAGCCGGGGACTAGCGTTCTCCTACGAGCAGTACTTC.

This chain uses TRBV6-1 with TRBJ1-5, with TRBD1 as a possible D gene (5 bases). The germline V gene encodes CDR1 MNHNS and CDR2 SASEGT. The V gene lost 4 bases and the J gene lost 7 bases, with 17 bases spanning the gap. The CDR3 extends over 15 amino acids. In DNA, the CDR3 is TGTGCCAGCAGTGGCCGGGCCCCGGGGGGACAGCCCCAGCATTTT. This encodes CASSGRAPGGQPQHF.

This clone was recorded a few times. This chain uses TRBV29-1 with TRBJ1-1, with 7 bases fitting TRBD1. This CDR3 spans 13 amino acids. CDR1 SQVTM and CDR2 ANQGSEA come from the germline V gene. V was clipped by 6 bases and J by 3 bases; unmatched bases: 7. The CDR3 loop reads CSVADRAYTEAFF. The CDR3 nucleotides read TGCAGCGTGGCCGACAGGGCCTACACTGAAGCTTTCTTT.

The chain couples TRBV4-1 to TRBJ2-5; tentative D call: TRBD1 (7 bases). Germline loops: CDR1 MGHRA, CDR2 YSYEKL. V lost 3 bases, J lost 5 bases, and 19 bases lay in between. The CDR3 is 16 residues long. The CDR3 is CASSQEGAGIGETQYF. In DNA, the CDR3 is TGCGCCAGCAGCCAGGAGGGGGCAGGGATCGGGGAGACCCAGTACTTC.

The V call is TRBV2, the J call TRBJ2-5; D may be TRBD2 (5 bases). Trimming left V 8 bases short and J 7 bases short, with 23 bases between. CDR1 and CDR2 (germline): SNHLY, FYNNEI. The CDR3 is 15 amino acids. The CDR3 protein is CASFRGSGGPMTQYF. CDR3 coding DNA: TGTGCCAGCTTTCGAGGAAGCGGCGGGCCAATGACCCAGTACTTC.

The rearrangement links TRBV13 to TRBJ2-1; 7 nucleotides line up with TRBD2. This CDR3 has 14 amino acids. CDR1 and CDR2 from the germline V gene are PRHDT and FYEKMQ (reference sequence). The V and J ends lost 3 bases and 4 bases, in that order; junction bases with no gene match: 3. The CDR3 bases are TGTGCCAGCAGCTTTAGGCGGGAGTACAATGAGCAGTTCTTC. Translation gives CASSFRREYNEQFF.

This chain connects TRBV21-1 to TRBJ2-2; TRBD1 reflects the table's D call only, with no check against the DNA. TRBV21-1 is reported as a pseudogene. This CDR3 has 19 amino acids. As DNA, the CDR3 is TGTGCCAGCAGCAAACGGAGGACAGGGGGCTATTTGAACACCGGGGAGCTGTTTTTT. Amino acid sequence: CASSKRRTGGYLNTGELFF.

This clone was seen only a few times. The rearrangement uses TRBV28 and TRBJ1-1, with a weak D call TRBD1 (5 bases). This CDR3 contains 13 residues. The V end lost 8 bases, the J end lost 0 bases, and 10 bases lay between the germline ends. CDR1 and CDR2 (germline): MDHEN, SYDVKM. The CDR3 loop reads CASSQVMNTEAFF. The CDR3 DNA reads as TGTGCCAGCTCACAGGTCATGAACACTGAAGCTTTCTTT.